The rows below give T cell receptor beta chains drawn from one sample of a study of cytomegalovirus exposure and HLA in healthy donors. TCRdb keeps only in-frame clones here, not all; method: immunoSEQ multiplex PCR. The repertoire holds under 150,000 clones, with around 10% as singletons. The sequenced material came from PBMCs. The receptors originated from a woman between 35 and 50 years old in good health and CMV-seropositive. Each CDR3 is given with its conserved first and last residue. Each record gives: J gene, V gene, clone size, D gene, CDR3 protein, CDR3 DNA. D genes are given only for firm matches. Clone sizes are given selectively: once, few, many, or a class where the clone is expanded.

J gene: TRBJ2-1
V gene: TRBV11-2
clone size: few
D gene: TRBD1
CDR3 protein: CASSAMDRGIYNEQFF
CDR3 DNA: TGTGCCAGCAGCGCGATGGACAGGGGGATCTACAATGAGCAGTTCTTC

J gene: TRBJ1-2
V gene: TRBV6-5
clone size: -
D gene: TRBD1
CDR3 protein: CASSYPGQGLHGYTF
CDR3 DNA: TGTGCCAGCAGTTACCCGGGACAGGGGCTTCATGGCTACACCTTC

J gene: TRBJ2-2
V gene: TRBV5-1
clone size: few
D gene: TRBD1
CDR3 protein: CASSLEGGGYTGELFF
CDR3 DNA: TGCGCCAGCAGCTTGGAAGGGGGCGGTTACACCGGGGAGCTGTTTTTT

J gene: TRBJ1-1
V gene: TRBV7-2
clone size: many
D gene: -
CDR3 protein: CASSLGGMFEAFF
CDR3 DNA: TGTGCCAGCAGCTTAGGGGGCATGTTTGAAGCTTTCTTT

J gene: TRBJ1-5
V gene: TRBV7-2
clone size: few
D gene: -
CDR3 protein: CASSLAGSGYQPQHF
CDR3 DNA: TGTGCCAGCAGCTTAGCCGGGTCAGGGTACCAGCCCCAGCATTTT

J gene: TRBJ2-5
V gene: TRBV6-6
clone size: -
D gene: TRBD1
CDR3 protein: CASSQGTGGRKTQYF
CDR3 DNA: TGTGCCAGCAGCCAGGGGACAGGGGGCAGGAAGACCCAGTACTTC

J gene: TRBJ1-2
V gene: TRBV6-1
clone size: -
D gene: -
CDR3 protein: CASTREIQGSYTF
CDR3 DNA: TGTGCCAGCACCAGGGAGATCCAGGGGAGCTACACCTTC

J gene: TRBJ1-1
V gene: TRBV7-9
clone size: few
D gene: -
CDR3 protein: CASNPQRARANTEAFF
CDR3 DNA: TGTGCCAGCAACCCACAGCGGGCCAGGGCCAACACTGAAGCTTTCTTT

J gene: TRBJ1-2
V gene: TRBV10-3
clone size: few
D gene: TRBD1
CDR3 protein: CAITGTGDGSLGYTF
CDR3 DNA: TGTGCCATCACCGGGACAGGGGACGGATCCCTTGGCTACACCTTC

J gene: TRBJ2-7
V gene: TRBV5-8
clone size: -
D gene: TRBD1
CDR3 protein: CASTLTGTGGYEQYF
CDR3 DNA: TGTGCCAGCACCTTAACCGGGACAGGGGGCTACGAGCAGTACTTC

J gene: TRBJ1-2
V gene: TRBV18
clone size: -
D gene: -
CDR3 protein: CASSPPSPTGYGYTF
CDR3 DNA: TGTGCCAGCTCACCACCGAGCCCAACGGGCTATGGCTACACCTTC

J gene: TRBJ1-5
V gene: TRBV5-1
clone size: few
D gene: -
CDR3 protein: CASRPGALGNQPQHF
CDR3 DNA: TGCGCCAGCAGGCCTGGGGCGCTGGGCAATCAGCCCCAGCATTTT

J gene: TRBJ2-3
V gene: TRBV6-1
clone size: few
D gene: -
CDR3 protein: CASRSESLRDTQYF
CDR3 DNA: TGTGCCAGTCGTTCTGAAAGCCTGAGGGATACGCAGTATTTT

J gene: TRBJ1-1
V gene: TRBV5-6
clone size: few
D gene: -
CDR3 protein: CASSAGPMNTEAFF
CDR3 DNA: TGTGCCAGCAGCGCGGGACCGATGAACACTGAAGCTTTCTTT

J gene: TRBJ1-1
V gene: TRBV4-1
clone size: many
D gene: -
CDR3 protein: CASSQNYEAFF
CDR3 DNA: TGCGCCAGCAGCCAAAACTATGAAGCTTTCTTT

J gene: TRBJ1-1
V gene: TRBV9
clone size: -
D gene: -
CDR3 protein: CASSVDPQGSVNTEAFF
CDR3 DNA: TGTGCCAGCAGCGTAGACCCACAGGGTTCGGTTAACACTGAAGCTTTCTTT

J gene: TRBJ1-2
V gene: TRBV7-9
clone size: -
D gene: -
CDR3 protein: CASSRLSYGYTF
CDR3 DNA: TGTGCCAGCAGCCGACTCAGCTATGGCTACACCTTC

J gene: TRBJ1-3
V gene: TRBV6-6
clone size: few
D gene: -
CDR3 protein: CASSQVVGSGNTIYF
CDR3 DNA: TGTGCCAGCAGCCAGGTAGTAGGTTCTGGAAACACCATATATTTT

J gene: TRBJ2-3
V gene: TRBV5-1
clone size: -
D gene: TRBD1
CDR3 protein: CASSLDRQGTQYF
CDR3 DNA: TGCGCCAGCAGCTTGGATAGACAGGGAACGCAGTATTTT

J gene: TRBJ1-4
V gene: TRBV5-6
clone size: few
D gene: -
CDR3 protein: CASSLVAGNEKLFF
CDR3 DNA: TGTGCCAGCAGCTTGGTGGCAGGGAATGAAAAACTGTTTTTT

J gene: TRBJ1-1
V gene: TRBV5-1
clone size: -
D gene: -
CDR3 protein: CASSRLDTRNTEAFF
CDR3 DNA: TGCGCCAGCAGCCGTCTCGATACTCGTAACACTGAAGCTTTCTTT

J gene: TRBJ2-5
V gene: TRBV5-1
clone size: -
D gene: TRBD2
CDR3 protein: CASYPGTTQETQYF
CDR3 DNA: TGCGCCAGTTATCCTGGGACTACCCAAGAGACCCAGTACTTC

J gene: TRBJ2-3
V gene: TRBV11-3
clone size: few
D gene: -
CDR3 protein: CASSLSTDTQYF
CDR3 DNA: TGTGCCAGCAGCCTTAGCACAGATACGCAGTATTTT

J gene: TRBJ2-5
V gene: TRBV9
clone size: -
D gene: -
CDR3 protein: CASSAGGGPQETQYF
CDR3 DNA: TGTGCCAGCAGCGCCGGAGGAGGGCCCCAAGAGACCCAGTACTTC

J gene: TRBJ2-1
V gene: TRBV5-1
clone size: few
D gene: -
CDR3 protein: CASSLGGGFTEQFF
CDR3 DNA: TGCGCCAGCAGCTTGGGGGGGGGCTTCACTGAGCAGTTCTTC

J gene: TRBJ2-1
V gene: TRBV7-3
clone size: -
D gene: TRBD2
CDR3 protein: CASSTTGTSGLNEQFF
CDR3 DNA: TGTGCCAGCAGCACAACCGGGACTAGCGGACTCAATGAGCAGTTCTTC

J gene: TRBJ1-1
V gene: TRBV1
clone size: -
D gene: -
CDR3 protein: CTSSQEKGVWWDTEAFF
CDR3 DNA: TGCACCAGCAGCCAAGAGAAGGGGGTCTGGTGGGACACTGAAGCTTTCTTT

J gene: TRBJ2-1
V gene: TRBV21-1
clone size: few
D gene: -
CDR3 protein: CASSPTGPFSYNEQFF
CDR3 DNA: TGTGCCAGCAGCCCTACAGGTCCCTTTTCCTACAATGAGCAGTTCTTC

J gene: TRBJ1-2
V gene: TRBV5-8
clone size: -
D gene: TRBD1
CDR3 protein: CASSLELQGRSYGYTF
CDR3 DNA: TGTGCCAGCAGCCTAGAATTACAGGGGAGGAGCTATGGCTACACCTTC

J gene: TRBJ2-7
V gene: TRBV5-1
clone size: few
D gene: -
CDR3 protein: CASSLVMLGQVHRTYEQYF
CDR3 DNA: TGCGCCAGCAGCTTGGTCATGTTGGGGCAGGTTCACAGGACCTACGAGCAGTACTTC

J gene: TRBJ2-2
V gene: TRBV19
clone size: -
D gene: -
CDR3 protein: CASSIQGNTGELFF
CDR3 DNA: TGTGCCAGTAGTATACAGGGGAACACCGGGGAGCTGTTTTTT

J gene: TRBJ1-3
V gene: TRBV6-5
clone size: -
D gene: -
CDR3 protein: CASRAGSQSGNTIYF
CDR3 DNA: TGTGCCAGCAGAGCCGGGAGCCAATCTGGAAACACCATATATTTT

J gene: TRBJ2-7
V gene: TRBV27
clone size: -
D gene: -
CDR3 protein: CASRVSTGVYEQYF
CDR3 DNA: TGTGCCAGCAGGGTATCGACAGGTGTGTACGAGCAGTACTTC

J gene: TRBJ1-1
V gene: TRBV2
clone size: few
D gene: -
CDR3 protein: CASKGTQMNTEAFF
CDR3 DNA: TGTGCCAGCAAGGGGACACAGATGAACACTGAAGCTTTCTTT

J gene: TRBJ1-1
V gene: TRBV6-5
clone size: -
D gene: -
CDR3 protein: CASSSQGYRTEAFF
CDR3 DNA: TGTGCCAGCAGTTCCCAGGGGTATCGGACTGAAGCTTTCTTT

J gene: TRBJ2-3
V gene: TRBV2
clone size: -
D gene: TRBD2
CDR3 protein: CASSSFAGGTDTQYF
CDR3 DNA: TGTGCCAGCAGTTCCTTCGCGGGGGGCACAGATACGCAGTATTTT

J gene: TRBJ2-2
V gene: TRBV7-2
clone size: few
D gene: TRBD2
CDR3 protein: CASSWGLASNTGELFF
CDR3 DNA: TGTGCCAGCAGCTGGGGACTAGCGTCTAACACCGGGGAGCTGTTTTTT